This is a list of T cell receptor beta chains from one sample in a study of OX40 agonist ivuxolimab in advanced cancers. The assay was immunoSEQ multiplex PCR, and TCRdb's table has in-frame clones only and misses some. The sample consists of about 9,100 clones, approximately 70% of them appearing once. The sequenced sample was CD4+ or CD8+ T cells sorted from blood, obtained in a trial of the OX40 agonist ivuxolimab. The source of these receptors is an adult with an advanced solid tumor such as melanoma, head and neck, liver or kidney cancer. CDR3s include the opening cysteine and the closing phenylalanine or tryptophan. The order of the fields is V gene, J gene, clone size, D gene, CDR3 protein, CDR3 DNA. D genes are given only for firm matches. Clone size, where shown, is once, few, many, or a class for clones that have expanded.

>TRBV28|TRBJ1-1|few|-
CASSPLDSTEAFF
TGTGCCAGCAGTCCGCTGGACAGCACTGAAGCTTTCTTT
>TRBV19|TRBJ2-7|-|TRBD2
CASSIGHSGRSSYEQYF
TGTGCCAGTAGTATTGGGCATAGCGGGAGGAGCTCCTACGAGCAGTACTTC
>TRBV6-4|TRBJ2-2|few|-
CASSDRATGELFF
TGTGCCAGCAGTGACAGGGCCACCGGGGAGCTGTTTTTT
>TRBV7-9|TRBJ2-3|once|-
CASSPPGTDTQYF
TGTGCCAGCAGCCCCCCGGGGACAGATACGCAGTATTTT
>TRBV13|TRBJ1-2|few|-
CASSSRIYYGYTF
TGTGCCAGCAGCTCGAGGATTTACTATGGCTACACCTTC
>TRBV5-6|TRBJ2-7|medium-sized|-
CASSLIRSWGPYEQYF
TGTGCCAGCAGCTTGATCCGGTCGTGGGGGCCCTACGAGCAGTACTTC
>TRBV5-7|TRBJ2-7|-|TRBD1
CASSSGTGDFYEQYF
TGTGCCAGCAGCTCTGGGACAGGCGATTTTTACGAGCAGTACTTC
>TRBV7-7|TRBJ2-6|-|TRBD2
CAPGGAGDSGANVLTF
TGTGCCCCGGGGGGAGCTGGGGACTCTGGGGCCAACGTCCTGACTTTC
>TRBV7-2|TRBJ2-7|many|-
CASSPLRTQSPTYEQYF
TGTGCCAGCAGCCCTCTTCGGACCCAGTCCCCCACCTACGAGCAGTACTTC
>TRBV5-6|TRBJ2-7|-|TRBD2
CASSQDSAGGLGEQYF
TGTGCCAGCAGCCAAGATTCCGCGGGGGGACTGGGAGAGCAGTACTTC
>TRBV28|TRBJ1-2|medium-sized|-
CASSPRGVMDGYTF
TGTGCCAGCAGCCCTCGGGGGGTGATGGATGGCTACACCTTC
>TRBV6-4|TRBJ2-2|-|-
CASRPTGELFF
TGTGCCAGCAGGCCCACCGGGGAGCTGTTTTTT
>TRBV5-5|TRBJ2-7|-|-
CASSPWAGYNEQYF
TGTGCCAGCAGCCCTTGGGCAGGGTATAACGAGCAGTACTTC
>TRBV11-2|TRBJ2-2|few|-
CASTLTSYGELFF
TGTGCCAGCACCCTGACTAGTTACGGGGAGCTGTTTTTT
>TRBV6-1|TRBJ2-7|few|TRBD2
CASSEEGGSSYEQYF
TGTGCCAGCAGTGAAGAGGGCGGGAGCTCCTACGAGCAGTACTTC
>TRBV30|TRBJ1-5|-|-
CAWSVLVGANQPQHF
TGTGCCTGGAGTGTACTAGTAGGGGCCAATCAGCCCCAGCATTTT
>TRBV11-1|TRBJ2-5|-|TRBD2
CASTLAGGLGTQYF
TGTGCCAGCACACTAGCGGGGGGCTTAGGGACCCAGTACTTC
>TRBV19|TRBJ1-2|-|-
CASSISLGYTF
TGTGCCAGTAGTATATCGCTTGGCTACACCTTC
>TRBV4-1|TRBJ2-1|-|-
CASSPEGALSSYNEQFF
TGCGCCAGCAGCCCGGAAGGCGCCCTGAGCTCCTACAATGAGCAGTTCTTC
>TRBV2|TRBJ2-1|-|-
CASSEGVATYNEQFF
TGTGCCAGCAGTGAGGGGGTTGCAACCTACAATGAGCAGTTCTTC
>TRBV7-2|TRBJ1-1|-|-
CASSLGGVGPTEAFF
TGTGCCAGCAGCCTAGGGGGTGTGGGGCCCACTGAAGCTTTCTTT
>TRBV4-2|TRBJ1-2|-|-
CASSDGGDGYTF
TGTGCCAGCAGTGATGGCGGGGATGGCTACACCTTC
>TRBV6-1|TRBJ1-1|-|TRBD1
CASSPTRDRAIEAFF
TGTGCCAGCAGTCCCACTCGCGACAGGGCAATCGAAGCTTTCTTT
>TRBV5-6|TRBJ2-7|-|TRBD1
CASSYLGTGVEQYF
TGTGCCAGCAGTTACTTGGGGACAGGGGTCGAGCAGTACTTC
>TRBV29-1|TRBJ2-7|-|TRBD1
CSVSSGQGASSSYEQYF
TGCAGCGTTTCTTCGGGACAGGGTGCATCGAGCTCCTACGAGCAGTACTTC
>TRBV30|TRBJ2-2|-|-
CAWTENWFTGELFF
TGTGCCTGGACTGAAAATTGGTTCACCGGGGAGCTGTTTTTT
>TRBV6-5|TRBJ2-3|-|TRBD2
CASSDSLAGADTQYF
TGTGCCAGCAGTGACTCACTAGCGGGAGCAGATACGCAGTATTTT
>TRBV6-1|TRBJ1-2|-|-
CASSAFGGRSYGYTF
TGTGCCAGCAGTGCCTTTGGGGGTCGAAGCTATGGCTACACCTTC
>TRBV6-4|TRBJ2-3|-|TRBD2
CASSTSGTDTQYF
TGTGCCAGCAGTACTAGCGGCACAGATACGCAGTATTTT
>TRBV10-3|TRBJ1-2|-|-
CASSVHTGTAYGYTF
TGTGCCAGCAGCGTACATACAGGCACTGCCTATGGCTACACCTTC
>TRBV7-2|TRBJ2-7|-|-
CASSPLRTQSPTYEQYF
TGTGCCAGCAGCCCTCTTCGGACCCAGTCCCCCACCTACGAGCAGTACTTC
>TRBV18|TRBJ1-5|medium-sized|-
CASSPRPNQPQHF
TGTGCCAGCTCACCGCGCCCCAATCAGCCCCAGCATTTT
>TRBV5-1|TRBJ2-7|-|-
CASQSGNNLYEQYF
TGCGCCAGCCAATCCGGGAACAACTTATACGAGCAGTACTTC
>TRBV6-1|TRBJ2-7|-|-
CASSEAMEYEQYF
TGTGCCAGCAGTGAAGCTATGGAATACGAGCAGTACTTC
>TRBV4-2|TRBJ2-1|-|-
CASSQGEALSSSYNEQFF
TGTGCCAGCAGTCAAGGGGAGGCTCTTTCCAGCTCCTACAATGAGCAGTTCTTC
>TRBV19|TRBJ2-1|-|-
CASSREQLAASYNEQFF
TGTGCCAGTAGTAGAGAGCAGCTAGCCGCCTCCTACAATGAGCAGTTCTTC